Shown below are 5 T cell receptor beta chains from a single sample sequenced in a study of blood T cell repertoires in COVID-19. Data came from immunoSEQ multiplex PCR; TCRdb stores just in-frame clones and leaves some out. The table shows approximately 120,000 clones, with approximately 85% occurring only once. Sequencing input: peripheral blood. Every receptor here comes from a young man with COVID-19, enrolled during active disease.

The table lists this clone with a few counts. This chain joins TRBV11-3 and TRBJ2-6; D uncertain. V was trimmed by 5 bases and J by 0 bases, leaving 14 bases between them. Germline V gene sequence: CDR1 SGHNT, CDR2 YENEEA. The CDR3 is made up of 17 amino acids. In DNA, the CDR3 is TGTGCCAGCAGCGACCGGGTTGTTAGCTCTGGGGCCAACGTCCTGACTTTC. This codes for CASSDRVVSSGANVLTF. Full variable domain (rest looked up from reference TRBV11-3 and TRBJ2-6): EAGVVQSPRYKIIEKKQPVAFWCNPISGHNTLYWYLQNLGQGPELLIRYENEEAVDDSQLPKDRFSAERLKGVDSTLKIQPAELGDSAVYLCASSDRVVSSGANVLTFGAGSRLTVL.

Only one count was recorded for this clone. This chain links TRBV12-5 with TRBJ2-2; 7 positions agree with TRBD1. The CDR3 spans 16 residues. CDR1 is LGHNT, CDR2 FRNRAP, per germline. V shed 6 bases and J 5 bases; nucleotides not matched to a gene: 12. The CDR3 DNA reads TGTGCTAGTGGCCCGATAAATACAGGGGTGACCGGGGAGCTGTTTTTT. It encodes CASGPINTGVTGELFF.

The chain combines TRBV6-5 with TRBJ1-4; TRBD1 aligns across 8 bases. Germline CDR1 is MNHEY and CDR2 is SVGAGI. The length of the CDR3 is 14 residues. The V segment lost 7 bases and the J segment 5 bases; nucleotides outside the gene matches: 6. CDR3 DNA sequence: TGTGCCAGCAAACGGACAGGGCTCAATGAAAAACTGTTTTTT. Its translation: CASKRTGLNEKLFF.

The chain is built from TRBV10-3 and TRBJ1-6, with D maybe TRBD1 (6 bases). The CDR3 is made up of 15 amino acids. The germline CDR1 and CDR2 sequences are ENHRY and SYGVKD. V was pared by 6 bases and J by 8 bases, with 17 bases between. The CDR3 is CAISRGTGIDSPLHF. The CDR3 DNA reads TGTGCCATCAGCCGGGGAACAGGGATCGATTCACCCCTCCACTTT.

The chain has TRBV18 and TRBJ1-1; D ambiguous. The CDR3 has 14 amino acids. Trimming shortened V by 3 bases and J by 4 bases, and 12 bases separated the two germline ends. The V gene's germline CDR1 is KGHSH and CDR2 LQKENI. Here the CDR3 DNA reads TGTGCCAGCTCACCGGCGGGGTCGAGCACTGAAGCTTTCTTT. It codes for CASSPAGSSTEAFF.